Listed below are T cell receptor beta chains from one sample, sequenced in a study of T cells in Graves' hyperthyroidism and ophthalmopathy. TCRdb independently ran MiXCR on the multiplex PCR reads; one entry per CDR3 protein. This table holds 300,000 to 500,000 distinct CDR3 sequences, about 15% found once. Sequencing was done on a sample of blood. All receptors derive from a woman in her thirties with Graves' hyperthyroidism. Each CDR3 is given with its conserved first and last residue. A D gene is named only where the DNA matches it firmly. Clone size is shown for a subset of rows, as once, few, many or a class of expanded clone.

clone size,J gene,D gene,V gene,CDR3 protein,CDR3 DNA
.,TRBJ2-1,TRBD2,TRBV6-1,CASSEKKSGRAYEQFF,TGTGCCAGCAGTGAAAAAAAAAGCGGGAGGGCCTATGAGCAGTTCTTC
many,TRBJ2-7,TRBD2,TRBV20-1,CSARGDRAGTSGKRYEQYF,TGCAGTGCTAGAGGGGACAGGGCCGGGACTAGCGGGAAGAGATACGAGCAGTACTTC
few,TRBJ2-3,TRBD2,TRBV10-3,CAISSGRDSSTDTQYF,TGTGCCATCAGTAGCGGGAGGGATTCGAGCACAGATACGCAGTATTTT
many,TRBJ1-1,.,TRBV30,CAWSVRAGDTEAFF,TGTGCCTGGAGTGTACGCGCCGGTGACACTGAAGCTTTCTTT
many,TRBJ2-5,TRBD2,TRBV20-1,CSASDGAGGETQYF,TGCAGTGCTAGTGATGGGGCGGGAGGAGAGACCCAGTACTTC
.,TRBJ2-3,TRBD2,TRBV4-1,CASSQDREGQDTQYF,TGCGCCAGCAGCCAAGATCGGGAGGGCCAAGATACGCAGTATTTT
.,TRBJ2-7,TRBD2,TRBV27,CASSLLPTSGRTYEQYF,TGTGCCAGCTCCCTTCTCCCAACTAGCGGGAGAACCTACGAGCAGTACTTC
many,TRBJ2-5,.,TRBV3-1,CASSLQRAQETQYF,TGTGCCAGCAGCCTCCAGCGGGCCCAAGAGACCCAGTACTTC
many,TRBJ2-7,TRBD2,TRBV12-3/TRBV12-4,CASSLSGRGVGEQYF,TGTGCCAGCAGCCTTAGCGGGAGAGGGGTTGGGGAGCAGTACTTC
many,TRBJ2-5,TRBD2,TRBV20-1,CSARWASGHQETQYF,TGCAGTGCTAGATGGGCTAGCGGCCACCAAGAGACCCAGTACTTC
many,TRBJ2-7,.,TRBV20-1,CSATGNSYEQYF,TGCAGTGCTACGGGGAACTCCTACGAGCAGTACTTC
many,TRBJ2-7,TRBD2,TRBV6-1,CASSADIAGGPRFYEQYF,TGTGCCAGCAGTGCAGACATAGCGGGAGGGCCACGATTCTACGAGCAGTACTTC
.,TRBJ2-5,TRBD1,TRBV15,CATSRDSETGEETQYF,TGTGCCACCAGCAGAGATTCGGAGACAGGGGAGGAGACCCAGTACTTC
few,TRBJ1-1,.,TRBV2,CASSRRGKTTEAFF,TGTGCCAGCAGTCGACGGGGGAAAACGACTGAAGCTTTCTTT
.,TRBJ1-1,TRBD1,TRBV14,CASSQDVHRGMNTEAFF,TGTGCCAGCAGCCAAGATGTACACAGGGGTATGAACACTGAAGCTTTCTTT
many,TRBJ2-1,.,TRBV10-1,CASSPSRGREQFF,TGCGCCAGCAGTCCTTCCAGGGGCCGTGAGCAGTTCTTC
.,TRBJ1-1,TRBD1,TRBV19,CTSSTGTGMNTEAFF,TGTACCAGTAGTACCGGGACAGGTATGAACACTGAAGCTTTCTTT
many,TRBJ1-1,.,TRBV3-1,CASSPRFWQGGFTEAFF,TGTGCCAGCAGTCCAAGATTCTGGCAGGGTGGGTTCACTGAAGCTTTCTTT
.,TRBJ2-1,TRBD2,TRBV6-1,CASSREGPGEQFF,TGTGCCAGCAGCCGGGAGGGCCCCGGCGAGCAGTTCTTC
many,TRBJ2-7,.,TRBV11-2,CASSEGGSIYEQYF,TGTGCCAGCAGCGAGGGGGGGTCGATCTACGAGCAGTACTTC
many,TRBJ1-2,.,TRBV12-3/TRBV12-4,CASTRGGLGHYGYTF,TGTGCCAGCACGCGCGGGGGGCTCGGCCACTATGGCTACACCTTC
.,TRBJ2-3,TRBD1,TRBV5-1,CASSFTTGRTDTQYF,TGCGCCAGCAGCTTCACGACAGGGCGCACAGATACGCAGTATTTT
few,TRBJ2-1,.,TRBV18,CASSPQVPEVKVGEQFF,TGTGCCAGCTCACCACAAGTACCGGAAGTTAAGGTGGGTGAGCAGTTCTTC
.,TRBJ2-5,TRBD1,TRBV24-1,CATRGTGGQETQYF,TGTGCCACCAGGGGGACAGGGGGGCAAGAGACCCAGTACTTC
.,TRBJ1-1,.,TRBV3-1,CASSPSVRNTEAFF,TGTGCCAGCAGCCCCTCGGTCCGGAACACTGAAGCTTTCTTT
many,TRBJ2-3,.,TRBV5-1,CASSPLNRVGTDTQYF,TGCGCCAGCAGCCCACTTAACAGGGTAGGGACAGATACGCAGTATTTT
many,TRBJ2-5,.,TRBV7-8,CASSQVLKGTQETQYF,TGTGCCAGCAGCCAAGTATTGAAAGGGACGCAAGAGACCCAGTACTTC
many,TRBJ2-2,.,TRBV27,CASSLARGGTGELFF,TGTGCCAGCAGTTTAGCCAGGGGAGGCACCGGGGAGCTGTTTTTT
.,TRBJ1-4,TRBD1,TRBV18,CASSQRDRGPTNEKLFF,TGTGCCAGCTCACAACGGGACAGGGGGCCAACTAATGAAAAACTGTTTTTT
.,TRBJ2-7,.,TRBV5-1,CASSLGTHEVYEQYF,TGCGCCAGCAGCTTGGGGACTCATGAAGTATACGAGCAGTACTTC
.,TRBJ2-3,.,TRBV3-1,CASSQELRDPPTDTQYF,TGTGCCAGCAGCCAAGAGTTGCGGGACCCCCCCACAGATACGCAGTATTTT
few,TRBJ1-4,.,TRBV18,CASSPPGATNEKLFF,TGTGCCAGCTCACCACCGGGGGCAACTAATGAAAAACTGTTTTTT
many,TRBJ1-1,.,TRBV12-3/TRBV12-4,CASSYRQDTEAFF,TGTGCCAGCAGTTATCGACAGGACACTGAAGCTTTCTTT